Below are 15 T cell receptor beta chains sequenced from a single sample in a study of OX40 agonist ivuxolimab in advanced cancers. The library was generated by the immunoSEQ multiplex PCR assay. Entries here come from immuneACCESS through TCRdb and include only in-frame sequences with V and J called. Some clones fail to appear in such tables; in the studies checked, an unresolved V gene covers under half of the shortfall, and the cause of the remainder is unknown. The sample includes tens of thousands of clones, with 80% to 90% observed a single time. More than 1% of the sample rests with the top ten. Material: CD4+ or CD8+ T cells sorted from blood, obtained in a trial of the OX40 agonist ivuxolimab. The source of these receptors is an adult with an advanced solid tumor such as melanoma, head and neck, liver or kidney cancer.

The chain joins TRBV19 to TRBJ2-3; the match to TRBD2 covers 8 bases. In germline, CDR1 is LNHDA, CDR2 SQIVND (reference sequence). The CDR3 has 15 residues. J gave up 2 bases and V 6 bases, and 7 bases lay outside the gene matches. CDR3 DNA sequence: TGTGCCAGTAGCACTCAAGCGGGAGTCACAGATACGCAGTATTTT. Its translation is CASSTQAGVTDTQYF.

The rearrangement links TRBV4-3 to TRBJ2-5; D remains unclear. Trimming took 4 bases from V and 5 from J, leaving 11 bases between them. Germline CDR1 and CDR2: LGHNA and YSLEER. This CDR3 comprises 13 residues. CDR3 region: CASSREVEETQYF. The CDR3 nucleotides are TGCGCCAGCAGCCGAGAGGTGGAGGAGACCCAGTACTTC.

CDR3 nucleotides: TGTGCCAGCAGCTTCTTCTTGTACAATGAGCAGTTCTTC. Protein product: CASSFFLYNEQFF. V gene TRBV5-5 combines with J gene TRBJ2-1, with no clear D. The ends were cut back, 2 bases at V and 4 bases at J, with 7 bases in the middle. Per the germline V gene, CDR1 is SGHKS and CDR2 is YYEKEE (reference sequence). The CDR3 consists of 13 residues.

The V call is TRBV4-2, the J call TRBJ1-1; D unclear. Germline lookup yields CDR1 LGHNA and CDR2 YNFKEQ. The CDR3 sequence is 15 residues long. The V gene lost 1 base and the J gene lost 5 bases, with 14 bases spanning the gap. Written as DNA, the CDR3 is TGTGCCAGCAGCCAAGGGTCCATCCCGGGGACTGAAGCTTTCTTT. Protein sequence: CASSQGSIPGTEAFF.

V gene TRBV23-1 combines with J gene TRBJ2-6; no clear D gene. TRBV23-1 falls under the ORF class, with uncertain function. The CDR3 has 16 amino acids. The V and J ends lost 4 bases and 2 bases respectively, with 12 bases between them. The CDR3 protein is CASSRREIPGANVLTF. For the CDR3, the DNA is TGCGCCAGCAGTCGTAGGGAAATTCCTGGGGCCAACGTCCTGACTTTC.

This sequence joins TRBV23-1 and TRBJ2-7, with a weak D call TRBD2 (5 bases). TRBV23-1 is designated an ORF whose function remains uncertain. Trimming pared 2 bases from V and 10 bases from J, leaving 42 bases between. There are 22 residues in the CDR3. The CDR3: CASSQARRVLFVAGHLSPSQYF. The DNA for the CDR3 is TGCGCCAGCAGTCAAGCCCGGCGGGTCCTCTTTGTGGCCGGTCATCTCTCCCCTTCCCAGTACTTC.

The chain links TRBV7-2 to TRBJ1-4, with D hard to call. Germline CDR1 SGHTA, CDR2 FQGNSA. The CDR3 has 14 amino acids. Between the trimmed V and J ends, which lost 3 bases and 7 bases, there was a span of 12 bases. CDR3 protein: CASSLLVGGEKLFF. CDR3 in DNA: TGTGCCAGCAGCTTGTTAGTAGGTGGTGAAAAACTGTTTTTT.

As concerns this clone: Sequence at one end of the junction differs from germline and may be a read error. This chain links TRBV7-2 with TRBJ2-1; TRBD1 matches 12 bases. Germline lookup yields CDR1 SGHTA and CDR2 FQGNSA. CDR3 length: 15 residues. CDR3 sequence reads: CASTLPGQGAGEQFF. Written as DNA, the CDR3 is TGTGCCAGCACCTTACCGGGACAGGGGGCTGGTGAGCAGTTCTTC. Full variable domain (outside the CDR3, taken from reference TRBV7-2 and TRBJ2-1): GAGVSQSPSNKVTEKGKDVELRCDPISGHTALYWYRQSLGQGLEFLIYFQGNSAPDKSGLPSDRFSAERTGGSVSTLTIQRTQQEDSAVYLCASTLPGQGAGEQFFGPGTRLTVL.

J is TRBJ2-5 and V is TRBV4-1; D gene uncertain. Germline V gene sequence: CDR1 MGHRA, CDR2 YSYEKL. The length of the CDR3 is 15 residues. V was shortened by 3 bases and J by 4 bases, with 15 bases between the two germline ends. CDR3 sequence reads: CASSQIDVAPETQYF. The CDR3 DNA reads TGCGCCAGCAGCCAGATCGATGTGGCCCCAGAGACCCAGTACTTC.

V is TRBV5-4 and J is TRBJ1-4; 8 bases are a match to TRBD1. CDR1 and CDR2 (germline): SGHNT, YYREEE (reference sequence). The CDR3 runs to 15 residues. Germline trimming cut 10 bases from V and 5 bases from J; bases unmatched to any gene: 13. Here the CDR3 reads CAAGGGSGGNEKLFF. DNA of the CDR3: TGTGCCGCCGGAGGGGGATCAGGGGGCAATGAAAAACTGTTTTTT. The entire variable domain, with the rest obtained from reference TRBV5-4 and TRBJ1-4, is as follows: ETGVTQSPTHLIKTRGQQVTLRCSSQSGHNTVSWYQQALGQGPQFIFQYYREEENGRGNFPPRFSGLQFPNYSSELNVNALELDDSALYLCAAGGGSGGNEKLFFGSGTQLSVL.

This chain connects TRBV15 to TRBJ1-1; D is unresolved. Trimming shortened V by 0 bases and J by 2 bases, and 4 bases separated the two germline ends. The CDR3 runs 13 residues. CDR1 LNHNV and CDR2 YYDKDF come from the germline V gene (reference sequence). CDR3 sequence: CATSRDSNTEAFF. The DNA of the CDR3 is TGTGCCACCAGCAGAGATTCCAACACTGAAGCTTTCTTT.

The V and J genes are TRBV6-1 and TRBJ2-7, with 9 bases fitting TRBD1. The CDR3 loop spans 15 amino acids. Germline CDR1 and CDR2: MNHNS and SASEGT. J lost 1 base, V lost 3 bases, and 4 bases had no gene match. CDR3 nucleotide sequence: TGTGCCAGCAGTGAGATAGGACAGGGGTCCTACGAGCAGTACTTC. Translated: CASSEIGQGSYEQYF.

This rearrangement joins TRBV7-9 to TRBJ1-1, with 8 positions matching TRBD1. This CDR3 comprises 12 residues. The germline V gene has CDR1 SEHNR and CDR2 FQNEAQ (reference sequence). V trimming: 3 bases; J trimming: 11 bases; junction bases outside the gene matches: 5. The CDR3 loop is CASSFPDREAFF. The CDR3 DNA reads TGTGCCAGCAGCTTTCCGGACAGGGAGGCTTTCTTT. The full variable domain, rest sourced from reference TRBV7-9 and TRBJ1-1, is DTGVSQNPRHKITKRGQNVTFRCDPISEHNRLYWYRQTLGQGPEFLTYFQNEAQLEKSRLLSDRFSAERPKGSFSTLEIQRTEQGDSAMYLCASSFPDREAFFGQGTRLTVV.

The chain links TRBV6-5 to TRBJ2-3; 9 positions match TRBD2. J was trimmed by 5 bases and V by 7 bases; bases with no gene match: 7. Germline CDR1 is MNHEY and CDR2 is SVGAGI. This CDR3 comprises 14 residues. The CDR3 DNA follows: TGTGCCAGCAACGGCGGGAGGGCCGGAGATACGCAGTATTTT. This gives the protein CASNGGRAGDTQYF.

The gene calls are TRBV5-1 and TRBJ1-1; D not resolved. The germline gives CDR1 SGHRS, CDR2 YFSETQ. V dropped 4 bases and J dropped 1 base, with 14 bases sitting between them. This CDR3 has 15 residues. The CDR3 sequence is CASSTNTGANTEAFF. CDR3 sequence (DNA): TGCGCCAGCAGCACTAACACCGGAGCGAACACTGAAGCTTTCTTT.